This passage covers 21 T cell receptor beta chains from one sample sequenced in a study of T cells after posttransplantation cyclophosphamide. A marrow graft followed busulfan-fludarabine conditioning, with cyclophosphamide on days +3 and +4. Method: immunoSEQ multiplex PCR; TCRdb's copy keeps in-frame clones and lacks some. The table has some 34,000 clones, about three quarters seen once; the top ten hold roughly 8.1%. The input for sequencing was CD4+ T cells sorted from blood, taken around 2,000 days after a stem cell transplant with posttransplant cyclophosphamide. Source of these receptors: a female patient aged 40-50 years who received an allogeneic stem cell transplant from a related donor, was CMV-positive, and had no GVHD. The T cells may partly be graft donor cells.

The CDR3 here is CASGDRSGGTQYF. The CDR3 nucleotides are TGTGCCAGCGGTGATCGGAGCGGTGGGACCCAGTACTTC. This chain connects TRBV7-3 to TRBJ2-5; maybe TRBD2 (5 bases). This CDR3 region has 13 residues. V was clipped by 8 bases and J by 7 bases, with 17 bases between them. Germline assignment: CDR1 SGHTA and CDR2 FQGTGA.

The chain couples TRBV9 to TRBJ1-2; D is unclear. Germline V CDR1 and CDR2: SGDLS, YYNGEE. Trimming cost V 2 bases and J 4 bases, with 18 bases left between them. The CDR3 is 16 amino acids. CDR3 DNA: TGTGCCAGCAGCGTTGGCCAGAAACATAGCGGCTATGGCTACACCTTC. This sequence encodes CASSVGQKHSGYGYTF.

In DNA, the CDR3 is TGTGCCAGCAGCCAAGATCGGAGGACAGGGGTTGGCACCGGGGAGCTGTTTTTT. Protein product: CASSQDRRTGVGTGELFF. V and J are TRBV14 and TRBJ2-2; 9 bases are a match to TRBD1. The length of the CDR3 is 18 residues. CDR1 is SGHDN and CDR2 is FVKESK in the germline V gene. J was trimmed by 4 bases and V by 0 bases; bases with no gene match: 9.

CDR3 region: CASSSTGVGWEKLFF. As DNA, the CDR3 is TGCGCCAGCAGCTCCACAGGGGTCGGTTGGGAAAAACTGTTTTTT. The V call is TRBV5-1, the J call TRBJ1-4; 7 bases agree with TRBD1. Per the germline V gene, CDR1 is SGHRS and CDR2 is YFSETQ. V was pared by 3 bases and J by 8 bases, with 10 bases of the junction left unmatched. There are 15 residues in the CDR3.

The gene calls are TRBV21-1 and TRBJ2-7; the listed D gene, TRBD2, was not tested against the DNA. TRBV21-1 is annotated as a pseudogene. This CDR3 comprises 12 residues. The CDR3 loop is CASSPRRDEQYF. Written as DNA, the CDR3 is TGTGCCAGCAGCCCTAGGAGGGACGAGCAGTACTTC.

The chain employs TRBV14 and TRBJ2-5; D gene uncertain. This CDR3 comprises 13 residues. The V end was cut by 5 bases, the J end by 1 base, with 8 bases between. The germline V gene has CDR1 SGHDN and CDR2 FVKESK. The CDR3, as DNA: TGTGCCAGCAGCAGGCAGGTCCAAGAGACCCAGTACTTC. Translating gives CASSRQVQETQYF. Full variable domain (rest looked up from reference TRBV14 and TRBJ2-5): EAGVTQFPSHSVIEKGQTVTLRCDPISGHDNLYWYRRVMGKEIKFLLHFVKESKQDESGMPNNRFLAERTGGTYSTLKVQPAELEDSGVYFCASSRQVQETQYFGPGTRLLVL.

The sample holds a few counts of this clone. The chain carries TRBV7-6 and TRBJ2-2; D unresolved. Between the trimmed V and J ends, which lost 2 bases and 5 bases, there was a span of 6 bases. The CDR3 runs 13 residues. CDR1 SGHVS and CDR2 FNYEAQ come from the germline V gene. The CDR3 spells CASSLQSTGELFF. In DNA, the CDR3 is TGTGCCAGCAGCTTACAGTCGACCGGGGAGCTGTTTTTT.

V is TRBV6-5 and J is TRBJ1-1; 9 positions match TRBD1. The CDR3 extends over 13 amino acids. Germline loops: CDR1 MNHEY, CDR2 SVGAGI. J was trimmed by 9 bases and V by 6 bases; bases with no gene match: 8. The CDR3 DNA reads TGTGCCAGCAGAAGGGACAGGGTGGCGCAAGCTTTCTTT. It is translated as CASRRDRVAQAFF.

This clone was detected only once. The rearrangement uses TRBV5-1 and TRBJ2-7; D not resolved. Deletions cut 0 bases from V and 3 bases from J, with 10 bases between. CDR3 length: 14 amino acids. CDR1 is SGHRS, CDR2 YFSETQ, per germline. The CDR3 region has the DNA TGCGCCAGCAGCTTGGTCCAGGCCAACTACGAGCAGTACTTC. It specifies CASSLVQANYEQYF.

CDR3 in amino acids: CASSVAGHSAYGYTF. The CDR3 DNA follows: TGTGCCAGCAGCGTAGCTGGGCACTCCGCCTATGGCTACACCTTC. The gene calls are TRBV9 and TRBJ1-2; D is unresolved. The CDR3 consists of 15 residues. Germline loops: CDR1 SGDLS, CDR2 YYNGEE. V was shortened by 0 bases and J by 4 bases, with 13 bases between the two germline ends.

CDR3 protein: CASGLAPRTGVGNTIYF. As DNA, the CDR3 is TGTGCTAGTGGTTTGGCCCCCCGGACAGGGGTAGGAAACACCATATATTTT. The V gene is TRBV12-5, the J gene TRBJ1-3, with 9 bases aligning to TRBD1. V shed 1 base, J shed 4 bases, and the junction held 8 bases outside the gene matches. In germline, CDR1 is LGHNT, CDR2 FRNRAP. The CDR3 length is 17 residues. The whole variable domain, filled in from reference TRBV12-5 and TRBJ1-3, reads DARVTQTPRHKVTEMGQEVTMRCQPILGHNTVFWYRQTMMQGLELLAYFRNRAPLDDSGMPKDRFSAEMPDATLATLKIQPSEPRDSAVYFCASGLAPRTGVGNTIYFGEGSWLTVV.

The rearrangement uses TRBV7-9 and TRBJ2-1; 10 nucleotides agree with TRBD1. This CDR3 contains 18 residues. Germline V gene sequence: CDR1 SEHNR, CDR2 FQNEAQ (reference sequence). V lost 2 bases to trimming and J lost 6 bases; unmatched junction nucleotides: 13. The CDR3 spells CASSLMRWTGGYSNEQFF. CDR3 sequence (DNA): TGTGCCAGCAGCTTAATGAGGTGGACAGGGGGATACAGCAATGAGCAGTTCTTC. The complete variable domain, with remaining parts taken from reference TRBV7-9 and TRBJ2-1, reads DTGVSQNPRHKITKRGQNVTFRCDPISEHNRLYWYRQTLGQGPEFLTYFQNEAQLEKSRLLSDRFSAERPKGSFSTLEIQRTEQGDSAMYLCASSLMRWTGGYSNEQFFGPGTRLTVL.

This clone was recorded a few times. This chain links TRBV5-1 with TRBJ1-2; 9 positions agree with TRBD1. CDR3 size: 14 residues. The germline V gene has CDR1 SGHRS and CDR2 YFSETQ. The ends lost 4 bases at V and 6 bases at J; junction bases unmatched: 7. DNA of the CDR3: TGCGCCAGCAGCGCCACGACAGGGGGGGATGGCTACACCTTC. Translated: CASSATTGGDGYTF.

This chain joins TRBV9 and TRBJ2-5, with 14 bases lining up with TRBD2. This CDR3 is 18 amino acids long. J gave up 4 bases and V 4 bases, and 12 bases lay outside the gene matches. The germline V gene encodes CDR1 SGDLS and CDR2 YYNGEE. In DNA form, the CDR3 reads TGTGCCAGCAGCTTCCGCCCGGGACTAGCGGGGGATGGAGAGACCCAGTACTTC. Its protein is CASSFRPGLAGDGETQYF.

The chain carries TRBV2 and TRBJ2-4; 11 bases agree with TRBD1. CDR1 is SNHLY and CDR2 is FYNNEI in the germline V gene. The CDR3 consists of 15 residues. Unmatched junction bases numbered 5, after V lost 2 bases and J lost 8 bases. The CDR3 sequence: CASSERDRGMDIQYF. CDR3 in DNA: TGTGCCAGCAGTGAACGGGACAGGGGGATGGACATTCAGTACTTC.

This chain connects TRBV27 to TRBJ2-2, with 10 bases that match TRBD1. CDR1 MNHEY and CDR2 SMNVEV come from the germline V gene (reference sequence). The CDR3 spans 19 residues. V lost 2 bases, J lost 0 bases, and 9 bases stayed unmatched. The CDR3 sequence: CASSLLVGGTGANTGELFF. As DNA, the CDR3 is TGTGCCAGCAGTTTACTCGTAGGCGGGACAGGGGCGAACACCGGGGAGCTGTTTTTT.

This chain joins TRBV19 and TRBJ2-7; TRBD1 aligns across 8 bases. Germline CDR1 is LNHDA and CDR2 is SQIVND (reference sequence). The CDR3 loop spans 16 amino acids. Trimming at V came to 4 bases and at J to 0 bases, leaving 8 bases not matched to a gene. Here the CDR3 reads CASSTRDRRNSYEQYF. As DNA, the CDR3 is TGTGCCAGTAGTACTCGGGACAGGCGAAACTCCTACGAGCAGTACTTC.

This sequence joins TRBV4-2 and TRBJ2-1, with D unclear. CDR1 is LGHNA, CDR2 YNFKEQ, per germline. The CDR3 contains 14 residues. Deletions cut 0 bases from V and 3 bases from J, with 6 bases between. The CDR3 here is CASSQDRGYNEQFF. CDR3 DNA sequence: TGTGCCAGCAGCCAAGATAGAGGCTACAATGAGCAGTTCTTC.

The chain couples TRBV5-1 to TRBJ2-3; D possibly corresponds to TRBD1 (5 bases). From germline, CDR1 is SGHRS and CDR2 YFSETQ. V gave up 1 base and J gave up 1 base, with 13 bases separating them. This CDR3 is 16 amino acids long. The CDR3 nucleotides are TGCGCCAGCAGCTTGCATTTCAGGGCGGGCACAGATACGCAGTATTTT. Translated: CASSLHFRAGTDTQYF.

There are a few counts of this clone. This sequence joins TRBV15 and TRBJ1-1; D not certain. Trimming removed 1 base at V and 1 base at J, with 7 bases between. This CDR3 region has 14 residues. Per the germline V gene, CDR1 is LNHNV and CDR2 is YYDKDF (reference sequence). The DNA of the CDR3 is TGTGCCACCAGCAGAGCAGGTTCGAACACTGAAGCTTTCTTT. It yields the protein CATSRAGSNTEAFF.

The V call is TRBV19, the J call TRBJ2-7, with TRBD1 as a possible D gene (5 bases). V was shortened by 4 bases and J by 3 bases, with 13 bases between the two germline ends. This CDR3 comprises 14 residues. From germline, CDR1 is LNHDA and CDR2 SQIVND (reference sequence). The CDR3 region is CASSRGQGRYEQYF. The CDR3 DNA sequence: TGTGCCAGTAGTAGGGGCCAGGGTCGCTACGAGCAGTACTTC.